This T cell receptor beta chain derives from a study of identical twins (dated by TCRdb to 2016 to 2017). Turning to the overall study: TCR alpha and beta repertoires from monozygotic twins, unrelated adults of various ages and cord blood were deep-sequenced to test whether fetal clonotypes persist. Replicate twin experiments were performed at different times using different library preparation protocols to rule out contamination. Overall results and qualifications from the work: A weaker excess of twin sharing was found in beta out-of-frame sequences because the signal-to-noise ratio was lowered by fewer shared sequences. Conclusions relied on cross-sectional statistical analysis, since the same donors could not be followed over many years. Compared with coincidental sharing between unrelated individuals, an excess of low generation-probability sequences was observed among out-of-frame TCR alpha sequences shared between twins. Out-of-frame TCR alpha sharing in monozygotic twins was systematically underestimated by recombination models, whereas sharing between unrelated individuals was in agreement with the recombination models. Abundant cord blood beta clonotypes had fewer insertions, young adult naive repertoires showed a similar but weaker trend, and memory repertoires showed no such trend. Invariant T cells such as MAIT and iNKT could partly confound zero-insertion analyses, although diverse VJ usage argued against such confounding for most clonotypes.

This clonotype was seen ten or more times. Its antigen specificity is not known. The record has no base qualities; no much larger clone is one base away. Libraries were constructed by 5' RACE. Sequencing took place on an Illumina HiSeq 2000. Template switching added a universal primer binding site, and the final cDNA carried a unique molecular identifier that allowed TCR cDNA molecules to be counted accurately. First-strand cDNA for TCR alpha and beta chains was synthesized from specific primers in the conserved constant-segment region. To control for contamination, every cDNA library was double barcoded, receiving both a SMART-Mk sample barcode and Illumina barcodes. Two successive PCR steps introduced TruSeq adapter sequences along with Illumina sample barcodes. The TCR alpha and beta cDNA libraries were sequenced on the Illumina HiSeq platform using custom primers. Per the authors' processing: MiGEC processed the raw reads to extract unique molecular identifiers, while MiXCR was used to determine the CDR3 positions. For each individual, recombination models were inferred using an EM algorithm with the repgenHMM and IGoR tools. Shared clonotype analysis was performed with the tcR package in R, normalizing sharing by the product of cloneset sizes. To study raw recombination free of thymic and clonal selection effects, out-of-frame nonproductive sequences were analyzed. TCRdb reran the public reads through fastp at Q25 and MiXCR, keeping productive beta chains. Records with the same CDR3 protein are collapsed into one entry carrying the most frequent genes and DNA. TCRdb, not the authors, supplied the V and J calls. The sample table shows more than 650,000 distinct CDR3 sequences, and 6% to 6.5% are seen once. 1.5% to 2% of the sample is in the top ten clones.

All donors were healthy Caucasians. Three unrelated non-twin adults were also sequenced: a male aged 18 to 30, a male aged 50 to 59 and a female aged 50 to 59. Miltenyi CD45RO+ enrichment and human naive T-cell isolation kits were used to isolate memory (CD45RO+) and naive T cells from PBMC. The CDR3 has 13 amino acids, counting the end cysteine and phenylalanine. Left in the record is the CDR3 DNA by itself, 39 bases read in frame from the first base. The germline V gene (reference sequence) yields MNHEY for CDR1 and SMNVEV for CDR2. Trimming removed 4 bases from V and 7 bases from J, leaving 13 bases between the germline ends.

The sequence was collected from a man in his late teens or twenties in good health. This receptor chain uses TRBV27 and TRBJ1-1; the D gene is unclear. The sequenced material came from naive T cells sorted from blood. The cell subset or site label corresponds to: cells isolated with a human naive T-cell isolation kit. The DNA sequence follows: TGTGCCAGCAGTTGGAGGGCCGGAGGTGAAGCTTTCTTT. This yields the protein CASSWRAGGEAFF.